These T cell receptor beta chains were read from a single sample in a study of control samples from healthy donors and cancer patients. The data were produced by immunoSEQ multiplex PCR, yet TCRdb's version contains in-frame clones alone and is incomplete. The data contain some 140,000 clones, roughly 90% of them singletons. The sample consisted of blood. The receptors come from a man aged 30-40 years in good health. CDR3s include the opening cysteine and the closing phenylalanine or tryptophan. The order of the fields is V gene, J gene, clone size, D gene, CDR3 DNA, CDR3 protein. The D gene is left open where the match is weak. Clone sizes are given selectively: once, few, many, or a class where the clone is expanded.

V: TRBV30; J: TRBJ2-3; size: NA; D: TRBD2; DNA: TGTGCCTGGAGTAGAGGGACTAGTAGTTCAGATACGCAGTATTTT; CDR3: CAWSRGTSSSDTQYF
V: TRBV19; J: TRBJ2-7; size: NA; D: TRBD1; DNA: TGTGCCAGTAGTATCGCCGGGACAGGGTACGAGCAGTACTTC; CDR3: CASSIAGTGYEQYF
V: TRBV2; J: TRBJ2-7; size: NA; D: NA; DNA: TGTGCCAGCAGTGAAGCGTTACGGCAGGGTAGATTTTACGAGCAGTACTTC; CDR3: CASSEALRQGRFYEQYF
V: TRBV11-2; J: TRBJ2-3; size: NA; D: NA; DNA: TGTGCCAGCAGCTTAAGGAGCGCCTATACCACAGATACGCAGTATTTT; CDR3: CASSLRSAYTTDTQYF
V: TRBV5-4; J: TRBJ2-6; size: NA; D: TRBD1; DNA: TGTGCCAGCAGCTCACGACAGGGTTACTCTGGGGCCAACGTCCTGACTTTC; CDR3: CASSSRQGYSGANVLTF
V: TRBV19; J: TRBJ2-1; size: NA; D: TRBD1; DNA: TGTGCCAGTAGTATCCGGGGGACAGGGGGCTACAATGAGCAGTTCTTC; CDR3: CASSIRGTGGYNEQFF
V: TRBV29-1; J: TRBJ2-1; size: once; D: TRBD2; DNA: TGCAGCGTTGAATTCGGGACTAGCGGGAGGTTCGATGAGCAGTTCTTC; CDR3: CSVEFGTSGRFDEQFF
V: TRBV29-1; J: TRBJ2-7; size: NA; D: NA; DNA: TGCAGCGTTGAATCTAACTACGAGCAGTACTTC; CDR3: CSVESNYEQYF
V: TRBV28; J: TRBJ1-3; size: NA; D: NA; DNA: TGTGCCAGCAGTCTATTCTCTGGAAACACCATATATTTT; CDR3: CASSLFSGNTIYF
V: TRBV25-1; J: TRBJ1-6; size: NA; D: NA; DNA: TGTGCCAGCAGATCCAGGGACATGGATGGTTCACCCCTCCACTTT; CDR3: CASRSRDMDGSPLHF
V: TRBV4-1; J: TRBJ2-1; size: NA; D: TRBD2; DNA: TGCGCCAGCAGCCAAGATAGCCTAGCGGGGGACGGTGAGCAGTTCTTC; CDR3: CASSQDSLAGDGEQFF
V: TRBV6-5; J: TRBJ1-6; size: NA; D: TRBD1; DNA: TGTGCCAGCAGGGGGACAGGGCAAAATTCACCCCTCCACTTT; CDR3: CASRGTGQNSPLHF
V: TRBV6-5; J: TRBJ2-1; size: NA; D: NA; DNA: TGTGCCAGCAGCTACGTCGGGTACCCCGCGAATGAGCAGTTCTTC; CDR3: CASSYVGYPANEQFF
V: TRBV3-1/TRBV3-2; J: TRBJ2-5; size: few; D: NA; DNA: TGTGCCAGCAGCCAAAAGAGGGCAGGGGTTACGGGGGAGACCCAGTACTTC; CDR3: CASSQKRAGVTGETQYF
V: TRBV28; J: TRBJ2-1; size: NA; D: TRBD2; DNA: TGTGCCAGCAGTTTACCCGGAACTAGCGCGTACAATGAGCAGTTCTTC; CDR3: CASSLPGTSAYNEQFF
V: TRBV18; J: TRBJ1-2; size: NA; D: TRBD1; DNA: TGTGCCAGCTCACATACCGGGACAGGGGATGAGAGTGGCTACACCTTC; CDR3: CASSHTGTGDESGYTF
V: TRBV30; J: TRBJ2-7; size: NA; D: TRBD1; DNA: TGTGCCTGGGCAAGGGACAGGACATCCGAGCAGTACTTC; CDR3: CAWARDRTSEQYF
V: TRBV7-8; J: TRBJ2-7; size: NA; D: TRBD1; DNA: TGTGCCAGCAGCTTGGAAACTGGGGACAGGGGGTACTCGTACGAGCAGTACTTC; CDR3: CASSLETGDRGYSYEQYF
V: TRBV19; J: TRBJ2-7; size: NA; D: TRBD2; DNA: TGTGCCAGTAGTATCCTAGCGGGAGATGGCGAGCAGTACTTC; CDR3: CASSILAGDGEQYF
V: TRBV18; J: TRBJ1-2; size: NA; D: NA; DNA: TGTGCCAGCTCACCACAGGGGGTGGGCTATGGCTACACCTTC; CDR3: CASSPQGVGYGYTF
V: TRBV27; J: TRBJ2-1; size: NA; D: TRBD1; DNA: TGTGCCAGCAGTGACAGGGGGGCCTACAATGAGCAGTTCTTC; CDR3: CASSDRGAYNEQFF
V: TRBV19; J: TRBJ1-2; size: NA; D: TRBD1; DNA: TGTGCCAGTAGTACCCCGGGACAGGGGATTTTTGGCTACACCTTC; CDR3: CASSTPGQGIFGYTF
V: TRBV7-2; J: TRBJ1-5; size: NA; D: NA; DNA: TGTGCCAGCAGCTTCGGGGGCAGCTACAATCAGCCCCAGCATTTT; CDR3: CASSFGGSYNQPQHF